Presented here are 6 T cell receptor beta chains from one specimen sequenced in a study of blood T cells in healthy people across ages. The authors ran a second PCR of roughly 6 to 12 cycles using a sample-barcoded 5' primer and a J-beta primer mix. TCRdb reanalysed the 5' RACE reads using MiXCR and keeps one entry per CDR3 protein. The sample gives 1,500,000 or so distinct CDR3 sequences, about 45% of which show up once; over 3.5% is in the top ten. What was sequenced was blood. All receptors derive from a woman under 30 in good health.

CDR3 sequence (DNA): TGCAGTGCTCTTGCGATTGTGGGGACTGAAGCTTTCTTT. Translated, it gives CSALAIVGTEAFF. This chain uses TRBV20-1 with TRBJ1-1; no clear D. The CDR3 runs to 13 residues. V was clipped by 5 bases and J by 5 bases, with 15 bases between them. Germline V gives CDR1 DFQATT, CDR2 SNEGSKA (reference sequence).

The V gene is TRBV12-3 or TRBV12-4, the J gene TRBJ2-4, with D possibly matching TRBD2 (5 bases). The V gene lost 6 bases and the J gene lost 0 bases, with 12 bases spanning the gap. The CDR3 length is 15 residues. CDR3 sequence: CASSYGMLAKNIQYF. CDR3 DNA: TGTGCCAGCAGCTACGGGATGCTAGCCAAAAACATTCAGTACTTC.

J is TRBJ2-7 and V is TRBV5-6, with 8 bases lining up with TRBD2. Germline V lookup: CDR1 SGHDT, CDR2 YYEEEE. V was pared by 6 bases and J by 4 bases, with 9 bases of the junction left unmatched. The CDR3 runs to 14 residues. CDR3 in amino acids: CASTPALADYEQYF. CDR3 bases: TGTGCCAGCACCCCGGCACTAGCGGATTACGAGCAGTACTTC.

This clonotype was counted a few times. CDR3 residues: CASSYFRFLIAGVKETQYF. CDR3 nucleotides: TGTGCCAGCAGTTACTTTCGCTTCCTTATAGCGGGGGTAAAAGAGACCCAGTACTTC. The chain carries TRBV6-2 or TRBV6-3 and TRBJ2-5; TRBD2 aligns across 9 bases. CDR3 size: 19 residues. CDR1 MNHEY and CDR2 SVGEGT come from the germline V gene. With V trimmed by 1 base and J by 3 bases, 15 bases remained unmatched.

This clonotype has only a few counts. V usage is TRBV7-2 and J usage is TRBJ2-7; 10 bases agree with TRBD2. J gave up 2 bases and V 5 bases, and 6 bases lay outside the gene matches. CDR1 SGHTA and CDR2 FQGNSA come from the germline V gene. The CDR3 has 15 amino acids. Written as DNA, the CDR3 is TGTGCCAGCAGCCCCTGGACTAGCGGAGCCTACGAGCAGTACTTC. As protein: CASSPWTSGAYEQYF.

This sequence joins TRBV27 and TRBJ1-2; D is unclear. Germline V gene sequence: CDR1 MNHEY, CDR2 SMNVEV (reference sequence). This CDR3 is built from 15 residues. Trimming shortened V by 0 bases and J by 7 bases, and 15 bases separated the two germline ends. As DNA, the CDR3 is TGTGCCAGCAGTTTATCGCTGAGTAAGGCGGGTGGCTACACCTTC. This translates into CASSLSLSKAGGYTF.